This T cell receptor (beta chain) stems from a study of blood T cell repertoires in COVID-19 (dated by TCRdb to the early 2020s). General notes on the study: Samples from collaborators originated in the United States, Italy and Spain and spanned both the acute and convalescent phases of COVID-19. Deeply sampled blood TCRbeta repertoires from subjects exposed to, actively infected with, or recovered from COVID-19 were included in the dataset. The repertoires were released in a freely available public database meant as a resource for research on the immune response to SARS-CoV-2. The prospective study material was composed of cDNA or gDNA derived from T cells, B-cell-depleted T cells, or PBMCs. HLA class I and class II types, where available, came from metadata supplied by the sample provider rather than from assay-based typing. Samples were obtained from the ongoing ImmuneRACE study (first 160 participants) and from about 1,300 subjects provided by 6 global collaborators. A de-identified subject ID, COVID-19 status, age in years and sex were almost always included in the sample metadata. Broader findings and caveats from the paper: How much clinical and demographic metadata was included differed by source and by participant, and the metadata was provided uncurated.

TCRbeta CDR3 regions were amplified from genomic DNA using the immunoSEQ Assay, a bias-controlled multiplex PCR. The original methods were these. The number of nucleated cells in each sample was estimated by amplification of reference gene primers within the assay. To quantify the absolute abundance of each unique TCRbeta CDR3 rearrangement, sequence reads were collapsed and filtered. For each sample, productive Simpson clonality was calculated by taking the square root of Simpson's diversity index across productive rearrangements. TCRdb took over this immuneACCESS table, retaining in-frame rearrangements with V and J assigned. Such tables are incomplete; in checked studies, under half of the missing clones stem from an unresolved V gene, and the remainder is unexplained. From that table come the V and J calls and clone size; the DNA was used to work out D and trimming. This sample has about 200,000 clones in its table, and about 88% of those were observed once. The ten largest clones represent roughly 10% of the sample.

One collaborating source in Seattle enrolled patients while the patients were actively infected and followed the patients over time throughout the course of disease. Whole blood was collected in K2EDTA tubes by collaborating institutions according to the institutions' own protocols. For TCRbeta analysis, collaborators shipped samples in one of three forms: frozen whole blood, isolated PBMCs, or DNA extracted from either of those sample types. As concerns this clone: Its cognate antigen has yet to be identified. No qualities accompany the bases; no much larger clone lies one base away.

After removal of 10 bases from V and 9 bases from J, the junction retains 8 bases not matched to a gene. The germline V gene gives CDR1 as SNHLY and CDR2 as FYNNEI. Inclusive of the bounding cysteine and phenylalanine, the CDR3 is 13 residues long. Only the CDR3 part of the read is kept: 39 bases, read in frame from the first base. This TCR was sampled from a woman between 50 and 59 years old with COVID-19, enrolled during active disease. Sample: peripheral blood. The chain couples TRBV2 to TRBJ1-6; 8 central nucleotides agree with TRBD1. CDR3 sequence: CATEQGVGSPLHF. The bases are TGTGCCACTGAACAGGGGGTGGGTTCACCCCTCCACTTT.